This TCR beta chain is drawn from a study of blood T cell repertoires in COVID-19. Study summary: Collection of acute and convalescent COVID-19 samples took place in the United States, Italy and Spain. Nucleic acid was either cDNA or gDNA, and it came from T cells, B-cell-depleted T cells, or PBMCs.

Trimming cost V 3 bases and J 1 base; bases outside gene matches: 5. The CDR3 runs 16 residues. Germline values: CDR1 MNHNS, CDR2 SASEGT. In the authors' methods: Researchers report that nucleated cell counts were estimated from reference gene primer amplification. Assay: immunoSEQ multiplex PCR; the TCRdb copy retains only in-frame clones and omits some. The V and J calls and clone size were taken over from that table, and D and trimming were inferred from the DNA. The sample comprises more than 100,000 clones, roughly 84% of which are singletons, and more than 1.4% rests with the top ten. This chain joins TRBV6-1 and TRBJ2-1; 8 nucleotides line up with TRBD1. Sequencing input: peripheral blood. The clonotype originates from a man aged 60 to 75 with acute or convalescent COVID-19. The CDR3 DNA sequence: TGTGCCAGCAGTGATTACCAGGGGGCTTCCTACAATGAGCAGTTCTTC. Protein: CASSDYQGASYNEQFF.